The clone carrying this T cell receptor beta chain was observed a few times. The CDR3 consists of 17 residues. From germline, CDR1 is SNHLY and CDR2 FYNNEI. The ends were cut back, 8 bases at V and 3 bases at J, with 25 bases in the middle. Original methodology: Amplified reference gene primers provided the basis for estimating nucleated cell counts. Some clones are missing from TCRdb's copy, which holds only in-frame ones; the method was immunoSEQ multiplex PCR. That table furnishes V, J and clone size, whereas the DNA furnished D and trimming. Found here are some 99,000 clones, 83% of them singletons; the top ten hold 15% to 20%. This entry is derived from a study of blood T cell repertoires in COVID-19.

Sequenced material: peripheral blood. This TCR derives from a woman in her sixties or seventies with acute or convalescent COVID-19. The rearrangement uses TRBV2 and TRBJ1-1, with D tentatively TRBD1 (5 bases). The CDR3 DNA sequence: TGTGCCAGCTTTCCGGGTTCTGGGGGGACGACGGACACTGAAGCTTTCTTT. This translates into CASFPGSGGTTDTEAFF. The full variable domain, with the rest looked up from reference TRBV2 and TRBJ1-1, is EPEVTQTPSHQVTQMGQEVILRCVPISNHLYFYWYRQILGQKVEFLVSFYNNEISEKSEIFDDQFSVERPDGSNFTLKIRSTKLEDSAMYFCASFPGSGGTTDTEAFFGQGTRLTVV.